This TCR beta chain was identified during a study of shared clonotypes between healthy human individuals. Across the whole study: The study used three CD4 naive, three CD4 memory, two CD8 naive and one CD8 memory plate per donor.

Concerning this clone itself: Antigen unknown.

The V gene lost 2 bases and the J gene lost 7 bases, with 12 bases spanning the gap. Germline values: CDR1 SEHNR, CDR2 FQNEAQ (reference sequence). This CDR3 is built from 14 residues. Study-wide findings and caveats: The naive CD4 repertoires of a few donors were compared, and approximately 5.3% of clonotypes were shared.

Profiled with immunoSEQ multiplex PCR; TCRdb holds only in-frame clones, not every one. This sample has just over 2,000,000 clones, with roughly 94% found just once. Only CD45RO-negative cells positively selected for CCR7 counted as naive CD8 cells, so terminally differentiated effector memory CD45RA+ cells were excluded. Donors were healthy HIV-negative adults without recently reported acute infections or vaccinations. Specimen: naive CD8+ T cells sorted from blood. This rearrangement joins TRBV7-9 to TRBJ1-5; D remains ambiguous. The TCR comes from a man between 18 and 29 years old in good health. The CDR3 reads CASSLSGIGQPQHF. CDR3 sequence (DNA): TGTGCCAGCAGCTTATCGGGGATAGGACAGCCCCAGCATTTT.